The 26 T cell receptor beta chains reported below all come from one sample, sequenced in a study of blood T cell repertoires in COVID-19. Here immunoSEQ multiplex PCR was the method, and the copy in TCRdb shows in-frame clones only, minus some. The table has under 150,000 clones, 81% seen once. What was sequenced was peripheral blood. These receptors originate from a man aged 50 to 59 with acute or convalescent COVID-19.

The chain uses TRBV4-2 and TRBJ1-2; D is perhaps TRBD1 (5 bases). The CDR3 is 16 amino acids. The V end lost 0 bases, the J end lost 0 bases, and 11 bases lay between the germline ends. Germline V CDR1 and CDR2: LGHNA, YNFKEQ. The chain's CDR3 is CASSQDLRGTNYGYTF. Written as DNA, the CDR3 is TGTGCCAGCAGCCAAGATCTTCGGGGGACTAACTATGGCTACACCTTC.

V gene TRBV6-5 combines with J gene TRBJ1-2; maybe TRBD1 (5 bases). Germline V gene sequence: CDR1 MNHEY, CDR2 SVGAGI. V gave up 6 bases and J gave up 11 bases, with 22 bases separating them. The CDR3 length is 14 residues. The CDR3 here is CASRSTGAPIGYTF. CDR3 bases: TGTGCCAGCAGGAGTACAGGAGCCCCTATTGGGTACACCTTC.

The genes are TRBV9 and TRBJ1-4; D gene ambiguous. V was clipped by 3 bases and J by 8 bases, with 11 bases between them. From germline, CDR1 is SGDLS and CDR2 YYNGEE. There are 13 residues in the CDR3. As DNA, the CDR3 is TGTGCCAGCAGCGCCCGAGGCAAAGAAAAACTGTTTTTT. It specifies CASSARGKEKLFF. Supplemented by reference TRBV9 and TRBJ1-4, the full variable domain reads DSGVTQTPKHLITATGQRVTLRCSPRSGDLSVYWYQQSLDQGLQFLIQYYNGEERAKGNILERFSAQQFPDLHSELNLSSLELGDSALYFCASSARGKEKLFFGSGTQLSVL.

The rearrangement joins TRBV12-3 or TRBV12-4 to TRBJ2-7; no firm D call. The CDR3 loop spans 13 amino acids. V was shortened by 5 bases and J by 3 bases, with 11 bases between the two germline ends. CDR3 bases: TGTGCCAGCAGTCCCGGTGAAGTCTACGAGCAGTACTTC. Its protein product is CASSPGEVYEQYF.

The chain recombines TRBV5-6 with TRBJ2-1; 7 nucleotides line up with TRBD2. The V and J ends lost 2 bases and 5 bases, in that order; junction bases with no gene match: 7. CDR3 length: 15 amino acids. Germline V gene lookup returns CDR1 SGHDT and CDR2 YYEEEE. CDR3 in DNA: TGTGCCAGCAGCTTTCGGACTAGTTTAAACAATGAGCAGTTCTTC. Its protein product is CASSFRTSLNNEQFF.

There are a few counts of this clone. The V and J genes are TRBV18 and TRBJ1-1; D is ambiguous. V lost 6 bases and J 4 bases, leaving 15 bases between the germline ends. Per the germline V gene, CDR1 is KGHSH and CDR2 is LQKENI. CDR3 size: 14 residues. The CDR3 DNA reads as TGTGCCAGCTCCCCCGCGCGGGATACCACTGAAGCTTTCTTT. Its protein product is CASSPARDTTEAFF.

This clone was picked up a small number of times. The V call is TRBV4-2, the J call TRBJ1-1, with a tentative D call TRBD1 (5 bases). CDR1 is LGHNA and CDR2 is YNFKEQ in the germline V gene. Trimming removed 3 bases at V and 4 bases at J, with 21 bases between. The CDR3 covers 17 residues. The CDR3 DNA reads TGTGCCAGCAGCCAGGTTGTCGGGGGAGATAGGCGCACTGAAGCTTTCTTT. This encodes CASSQVVGGDRRTEAFF.

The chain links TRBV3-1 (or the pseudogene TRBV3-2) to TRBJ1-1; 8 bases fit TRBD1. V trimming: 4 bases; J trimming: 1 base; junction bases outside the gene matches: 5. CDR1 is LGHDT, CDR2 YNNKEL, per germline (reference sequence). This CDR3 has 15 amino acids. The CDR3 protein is CASSLQGAGNTEAFF. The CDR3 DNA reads TGTGCCAGCAGCCTCCAGGGGGCAGGGAACACTGAAGCTTTCTTT.

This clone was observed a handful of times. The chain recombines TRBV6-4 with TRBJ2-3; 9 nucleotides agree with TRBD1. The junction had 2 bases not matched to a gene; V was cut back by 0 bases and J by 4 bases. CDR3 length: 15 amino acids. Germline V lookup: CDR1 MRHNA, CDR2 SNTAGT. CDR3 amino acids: CASSDSTGGSDTQYF. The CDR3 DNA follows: TGTGCCAGCAGTGACTCGACAGGGGGGTCAGATACGCAGTATTTT.

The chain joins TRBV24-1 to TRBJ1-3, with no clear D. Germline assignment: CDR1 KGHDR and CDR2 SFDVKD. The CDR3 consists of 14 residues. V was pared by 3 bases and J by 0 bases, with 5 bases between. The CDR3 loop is CATSDRSSGNTIYF. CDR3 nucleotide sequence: TGTGCCACCAGTGATAGGAGCTCTGGAAACACCATATATTTT.

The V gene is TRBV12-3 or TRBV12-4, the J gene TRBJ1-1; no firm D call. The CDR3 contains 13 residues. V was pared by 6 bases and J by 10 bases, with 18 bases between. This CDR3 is CASRVSGEAGAFF. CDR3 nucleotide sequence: TGTGCCAGCAGGGTCTCCGGGGAGGCGGGAGCTTTCTTT.

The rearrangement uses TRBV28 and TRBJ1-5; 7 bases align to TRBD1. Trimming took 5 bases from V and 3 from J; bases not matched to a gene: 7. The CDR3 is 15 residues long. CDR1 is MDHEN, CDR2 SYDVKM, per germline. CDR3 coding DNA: TGTGCCAGCAGTAGACAGGGTCTTTACAATCAGCCCCAGCATTTT. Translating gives CASSRQGLYNQPQHF.

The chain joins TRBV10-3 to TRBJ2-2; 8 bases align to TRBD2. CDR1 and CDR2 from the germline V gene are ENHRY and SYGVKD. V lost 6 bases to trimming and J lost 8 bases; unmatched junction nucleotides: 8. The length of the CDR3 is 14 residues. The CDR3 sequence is CAISQTSVKGELFF. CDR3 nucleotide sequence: TGTGCCATCAGCCAGACTAGCGTCAAGGGGGAGCTGTTTTTT.

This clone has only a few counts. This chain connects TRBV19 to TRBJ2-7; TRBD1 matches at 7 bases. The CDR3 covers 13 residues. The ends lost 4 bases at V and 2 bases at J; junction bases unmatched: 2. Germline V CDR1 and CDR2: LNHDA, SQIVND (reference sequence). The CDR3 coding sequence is TGTGCCAGTAGTACGGGACAGACCTACGAGCAGTACTTC. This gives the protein CASSTGQTYEQYF.

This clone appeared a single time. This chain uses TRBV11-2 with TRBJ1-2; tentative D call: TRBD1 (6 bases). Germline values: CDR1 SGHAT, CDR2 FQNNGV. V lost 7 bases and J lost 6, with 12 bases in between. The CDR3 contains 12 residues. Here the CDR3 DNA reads TGTGCCAGCATGTCAGGGGCGAATGGCTACACCTTC. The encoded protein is CASMSGANGYTF.

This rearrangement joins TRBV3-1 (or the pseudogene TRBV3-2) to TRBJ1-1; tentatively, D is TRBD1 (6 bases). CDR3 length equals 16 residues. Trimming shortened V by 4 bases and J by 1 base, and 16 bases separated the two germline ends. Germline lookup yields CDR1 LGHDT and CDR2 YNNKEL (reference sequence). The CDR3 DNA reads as TGTGCCAGCAGCCGGACGACAGGACCCACGAACACTGAAGCTTTCTTT. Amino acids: CASSRTTGPTNTEAFF.

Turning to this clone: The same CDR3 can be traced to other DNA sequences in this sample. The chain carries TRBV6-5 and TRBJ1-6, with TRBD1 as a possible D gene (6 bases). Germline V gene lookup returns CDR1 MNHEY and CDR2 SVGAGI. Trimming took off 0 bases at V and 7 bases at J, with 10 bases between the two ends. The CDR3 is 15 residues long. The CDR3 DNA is TGTGCCAGCAGTTACTCCGGCGGGGGCAATTCACCCCTCCACTTT. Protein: CASSYSGGGNSPLHF.

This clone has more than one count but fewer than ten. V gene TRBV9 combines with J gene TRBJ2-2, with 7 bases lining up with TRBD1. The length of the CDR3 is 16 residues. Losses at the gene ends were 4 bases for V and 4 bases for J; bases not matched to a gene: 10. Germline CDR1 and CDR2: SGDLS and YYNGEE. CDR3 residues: CASSPLGKGATGELFF. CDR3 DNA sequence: TGTGCCAGCAGCCCCCTCGGGAAGGGGGCCACCGGGGAGCTGTTTTTT.

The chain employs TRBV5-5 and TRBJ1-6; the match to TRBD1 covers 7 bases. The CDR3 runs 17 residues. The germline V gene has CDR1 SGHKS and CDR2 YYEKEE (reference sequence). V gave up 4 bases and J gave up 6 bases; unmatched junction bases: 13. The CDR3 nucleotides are TGTGCCAGCAGCCCGAATCCTACAGGGGCCGTTAATTCACCCCTCCACTTT. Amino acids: CASSPNPTGAVNSPLHF.

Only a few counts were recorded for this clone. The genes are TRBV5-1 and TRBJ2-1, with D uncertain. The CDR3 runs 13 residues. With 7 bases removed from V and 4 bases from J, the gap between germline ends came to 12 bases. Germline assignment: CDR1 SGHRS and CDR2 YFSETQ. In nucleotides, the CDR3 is TGCGCCAGCGGTGCCCGGAGTTACAATGAGCAGTTCTTC. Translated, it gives CASGARSYNEQFF.

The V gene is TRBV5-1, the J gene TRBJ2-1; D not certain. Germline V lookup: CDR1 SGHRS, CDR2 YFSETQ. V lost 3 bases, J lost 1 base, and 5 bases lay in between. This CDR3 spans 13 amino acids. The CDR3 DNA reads TGCGCCAGCAGCTCCGGGTCCTACAATGAGCAGTTCTTC. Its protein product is CASSSGSYNEQFF.

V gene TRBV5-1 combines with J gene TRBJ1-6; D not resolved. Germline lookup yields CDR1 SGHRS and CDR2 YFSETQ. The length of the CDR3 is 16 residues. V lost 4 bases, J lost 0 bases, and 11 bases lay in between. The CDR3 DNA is TGCGCCAGCAGCCCCGACGGGAGCTCCTATAATTCACCCCTCCACTTT. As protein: CASSPDGSSYNSPLHF.

CDR3 in amino acids: CASSQASGGGYTF. CDR3 in DNA: TGTGCCAGCAGCCAGGCGTCGGGTGGCGGCTACACCTTC. The chain carries TRBV3-1 (or the pseudogene TRBV3-2) and TRBJ1-2; no clear D gene. This CDR3 comprises 13 residues. V was trimmed by 3 bases and J by 8 bases, leaving 13 bases between them. Germline V lookup: CDR1 LGHDT, CDR2 YNNKEL (reference sequence).

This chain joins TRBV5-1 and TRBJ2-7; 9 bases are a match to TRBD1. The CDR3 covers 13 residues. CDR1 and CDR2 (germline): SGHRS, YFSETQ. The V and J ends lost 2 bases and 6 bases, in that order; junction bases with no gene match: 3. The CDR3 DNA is TGCGCCAGCAGCTTAGGACAGGGGCGCGAGCAGTACTTC. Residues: CASSLGQGREQYF. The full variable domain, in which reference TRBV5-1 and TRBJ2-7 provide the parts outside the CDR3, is KAGVTQTPRYLIKTRGQQVTLSCSPISGHRSVSWYQQTPGQGLQFLFEYFSETQRNKGNFPGRFSGRQFSNSRSEMNVSTLELGDSALYLCASSLGQGREQYFGPGTRLTVT.

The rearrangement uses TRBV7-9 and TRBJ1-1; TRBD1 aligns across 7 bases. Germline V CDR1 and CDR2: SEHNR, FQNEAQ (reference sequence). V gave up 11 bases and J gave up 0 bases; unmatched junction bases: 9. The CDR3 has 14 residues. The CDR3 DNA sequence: TGTGCCCTAGTAGGGGGCCCCATGAACACTGAAGCTTTCTTT. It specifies CALVGGPMNTEAFF.

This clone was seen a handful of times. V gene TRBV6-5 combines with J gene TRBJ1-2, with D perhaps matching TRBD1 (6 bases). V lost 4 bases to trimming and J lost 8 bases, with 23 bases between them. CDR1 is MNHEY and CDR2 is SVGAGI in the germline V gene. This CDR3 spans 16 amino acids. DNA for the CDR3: TGTGCCAGCAGTTCCTCGGACAGAGCCCTTTCTCAGGGCTACACCTTC. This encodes CASSSSDRALSQGYTF.